The 3 T cell receptor beta chains listed next were all sequenced from one sample in a study of T-cell reconstitution after alpha-beta-depleted transplantation in children. Researchers prepared the TCRbeta library using unique molecular identifiers, the study reports. TCRdb reprocessed the PCR reads with MiXCR, giving one entry per CDR3 protein. This sample carries 190,000 or so distinct CDR3 sequences, around 6.8% of them seen once, and the ten largest clones take roughly 3%. The specimen was PBMCs from the stem cell graft donor, collected from the stem cell graft. Source of these receptors: a human donor who donated a stem cell graft to a child with Wiskott-Aldrich syndrome.

Only a few counts were recorded for this clonotype. The genes are TRBV18 and TRBJ2-5; TRBD1 might be the D (6 bases). The CDR3 extends over 15 amino acids. Trimming shortened V by 0 bases and J by 5 bases, and 13 bases separated the two germline ends. CDR1 and CDR2 (germline): KGHSH, LQKENI. The CDR3 DNA reads as TGTGCCAGCTCACCACCGTCGACAAGGGGGGAGACCCAGTACTTC. Residues: CASSPPSTRGETQYF.

This clonotype has ten or more counts. J is TRBJ1-1 and V is TRBV5-1; 7 bases match TRBD1. The CDR3 has 14 amino acids. From germline, CDR1 is SGHRS and CDR2 YFSETQ. Trimming cost V 4 bases and J 5 bases; bases outside gene matches: 8. CDR3 DNA: TGCGCCAGCAGCCGTGAGGGGGCTGGTACTGAAGCTTTCTTT. Protein sequence: CASSREGAGTEAFF.

This clonotype was seen just once. The chain has TRBV19 and TRBJ2-1; 9 nucleotides align to TRBD2. Looked up from germline, CDR1 is LNHDA and CDR2 is SQIVND (reference sequence). Germline trimming cut 2 bases from V and 7 bases from J; bases unmatched to any gene: 9. The CDR3 loop spans 16 amino acids. The CDR3 nucleotides are TGTGCCAGTAGTATATCCCGCGGGAGGGCCAATAATGAGCAGTTCTTC. Translation: CASSISRGRANNEQFF. The variable domain in full, with the rest retrieved from reference TRBV19 and TRBJ2-1, is DGGITQSPKYLFRKEGQNVTLSCEQNLNHDAMYWYRQDPGQGLRLIYYSQIVNDFQKGDIAEGYSVSREKKESFPLTVTSAQKNPTAFYLCASSISRGRANNEQFFGPGTRLTVL.